Below, 8 T cell receptor beta chains from the same sample are listed, as sequenced in a study of blood T cells in healthy people across ages. Through a sample-barcoded 5' primer and a J-beta primer mix, a second PCR was run for 7 to 11 cycles. TCRdb re-analysed the 5' RACE reads in MiXCR, keeping a single row per CDR3 protein. The table includes 650,000 to 950,000 distinct CDR3 sequences, more than 40% detected once. Sequencing was performed on blood. Receptor source: a man aged 60 to 75 in good health.

V is TRBV7-2 and J is TRBJ1-2; no reliable D call. The CDR3 is 12 residues long. Germline lookup yields CDR1 SGHTA and CDR2 FQGNSA. The V end was cut by 8 bases, the J end by 5 bases, with 12 bases between. The CDR3 region has the DNA TGTGCCAGCGGGATCGGCAGTTATGGCTACACCTTC. Protein sequence: CASGIGSYGYTF.

The V and J genes are TRBV6-5 and TRBJ1-2; D gene uncertain. This CDR3 is 16 amino acids long. Germline lookup yields CDR1 MNHEY and CDR2 SVGAGI. The ends were cut back, 5 bases at V and 4 bases at J, with 20 bases in the middle. CDR3 sequence reads: CASSTTSGIRFYGYTF. CDR3 DNA sequence: TGTGCCAGCAGTACGACCTCGGGGATACGGTTCTATGGCTACACCTTC.

This clonotype was seen more than once but under ten times. V and J are TRBV7-9 and TRBJ2-1; 9 nucleotides line up with TRBD2. Germline CDR1 reads SEHNR; CDR2 reads FQNEAQ (reference sequence). The CDR3 loop spans 15 amino acids. V lost 2 bases to trimming and J lost 2 bases; unmatched junction nucleotides: 1. The CDR3 DNA reads as TGTGCCAGCAGCTTACCTAGCGGGACCTACAATGAGCAGTTCTTC. Translated: CASSLPSGTYNEQFF.

The chain is built from TRBV12-3 or TRBV12-4 and TRBJ1-1; 10 positions agree with TRBD1. The CDR3 runs to 16 residues. The trim removed 3 bases at V and 0 bases at J, leaving 4 bases unmatched. DNA of the CDR3: TGTGCCAGCAGTTTGGACAGGGGGTCCATGAACACTGAAGCTTTCTTT. Encoded protein: CASSLDRGSMNTEAFF.

The table lists this clonotype with a few counts. The V call is TRBV6-1, the J call TRBJ2-7; D is uncertain. V lost 1 base and J lost 0, with 13 bases in between. Germline V lookup: CDR1 MNHNS, CDR2 SASEGT. The CDR3 is 16 amino acids. CDR3 in DNA: TGTGCCAGCAGTGAAGGGGTCGCTAGGAGCTCCTACGAGCAGTACTTC. The encoded protein is CASSEGVARSSYEQYF.

The genes are TRBV18 and TRBJ2-5; 9 nucleotides align to TRBD1. The CDR3 consists of 15 residues. With V trimmed by 3 bases and J by 5 bases, 7 bases remained unmatched. Germline V gives CDR1 KGHSH, CDR2 LQKENI. CDR3 in DNA: TGTGCCAGCTCACCCTTACAGGGGGCGACGGAGACCCAGTACTTC. Translating gives CASSPLQGATETQYF.

The chain links TRBV5-5 to TRBJ2-7; 7 bases agree with TRBD1. CDR3 size: 13 residues. Germline CDR1 is SGHKS and CDR2 is YYEKEE (reference sequence). V trimming: 6 bases; J trimming: 3 bases; junction bases outside the gene matches: 6. In DNA, the CDR3 is TGTGCCAGCACCCGGGACAGAAGCTACGAGCAGTACTTC. Amino acid sequence: CASTRDRSYEQYF.

The chain links TRBV6-5 to TRBJ1-5; 8 bases fit TRBD1. The CDR3 has 14 amino acids. Trimming cost V 4 bases and J 6 bases; bases outside gene matches: 5. The germline CDR1 and CDR2 sequences are MNHEY and SVGAGI. CDR3 nucleotides: TGTGCCAGCAGTTCCCGACAGGGGTCTCAGCCCCAGCATTTT. This gives the protein CASSSRQGSQPQHF.